This record covers a single T cell receptor (beta chain). The target antigen is unknown. This specimen comes from a study of blood T cells in healthy people across ages. CDR3 length: 11 residues. Deletions cut 7 bases from V and 13 bases from J, with 16 bases between. Germline V gives CDR1 MNHEY, CDR2 SVGAGI. Primed by a sample-barcoded 5' primer and a J-beta primer mix, a second PCR proceeded for 7 to 11 cycles. TCRdb used MiXCR to reprocess the 5' RACE reads, holding one entry per CDR3 protein. The table records 2 million or so distinct CDR3 sequences, around 50% of them present only once. Study observations and caveats: Long-lived donors had more naive CD4+ cells and higher diversity than aged donors.

Drawn from each donor were around 10 milliliters of peripheral blood. V is TRBV6-5 and J is TRBJ2-5; tentatively, D is TRBD1 or TRBD2 (5 bases each). Material: blood. The sequence came from a middle-aged woman in good health. The CDR3: CASISGQSLYF. For the CDR3, the DNA is TGTGCCAGCATATCGGGGCAGTCGTTGTACTTC.